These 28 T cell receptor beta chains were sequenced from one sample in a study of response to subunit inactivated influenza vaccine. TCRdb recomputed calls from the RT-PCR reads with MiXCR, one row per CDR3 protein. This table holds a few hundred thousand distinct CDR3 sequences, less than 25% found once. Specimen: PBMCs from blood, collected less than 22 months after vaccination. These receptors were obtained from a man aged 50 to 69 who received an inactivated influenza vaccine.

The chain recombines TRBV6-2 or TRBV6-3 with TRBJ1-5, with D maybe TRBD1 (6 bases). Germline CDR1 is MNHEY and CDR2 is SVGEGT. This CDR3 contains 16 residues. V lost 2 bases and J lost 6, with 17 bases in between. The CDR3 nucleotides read TGTGCCAGCAGTTACCTACCTCGCAGGGGCCCTCAGCCCCAGCATTTT. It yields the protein CASSYLPRRGPQPQHF.

Here the CDR3 reads CASSGLRSSYNEQFF. CDR3 nucleotides: TGTGCCAGCAGTGGACTTCGAAGCTCCTACAATGAGCAGTTCTTC. The chain couples TRBV12-3 or TRBV12-4 to TRBJ2-1, with D perhaps matching TRBD2 (5 bases). The V and J ends lost 5 bases and 0 bases respectively, with 11 bases between them. This CDR3 region has 15 residues.

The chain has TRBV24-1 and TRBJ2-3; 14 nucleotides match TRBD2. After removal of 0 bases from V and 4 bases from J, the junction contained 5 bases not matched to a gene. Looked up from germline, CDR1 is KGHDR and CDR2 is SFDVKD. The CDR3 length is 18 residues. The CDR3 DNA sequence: TGTGCCACCAGTGATTTGCCCGGACTAGCGGGGGGATCAGATACGCAGTATTTT. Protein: CATSDLPGLAGGSDTQYF.

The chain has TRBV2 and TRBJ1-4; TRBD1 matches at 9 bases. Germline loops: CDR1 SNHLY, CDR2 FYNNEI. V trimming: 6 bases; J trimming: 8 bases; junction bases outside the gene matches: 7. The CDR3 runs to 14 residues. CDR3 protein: CASSEQGALEKLFF. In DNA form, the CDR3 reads TGTGCCAGCAGCGAACAGGGGGCTTTAGAAAAACTGTTTTTT.

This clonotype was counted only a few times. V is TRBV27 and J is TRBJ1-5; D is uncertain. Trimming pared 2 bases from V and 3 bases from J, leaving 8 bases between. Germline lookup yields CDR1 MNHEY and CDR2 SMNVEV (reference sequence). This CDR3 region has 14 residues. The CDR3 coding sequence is TGTGCCAGCAGTTTACCCGGGTTCAATCAGCCCCAGCATTTT. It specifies CASSLPGFNQPQHF.

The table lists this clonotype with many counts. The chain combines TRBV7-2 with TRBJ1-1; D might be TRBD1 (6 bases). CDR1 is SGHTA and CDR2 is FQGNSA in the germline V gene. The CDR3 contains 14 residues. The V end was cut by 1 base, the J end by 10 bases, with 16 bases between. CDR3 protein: CASSLDGSWGRAFF. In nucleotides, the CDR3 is TGTGCCAGCAGCTTAGATGGGTCATGGGGGCGAGCTTTCTTT. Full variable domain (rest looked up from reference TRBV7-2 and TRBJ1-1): GAGVSQSPSNKVTEKGKDVELRCDPISGHTALYWYRQSLGQGLEFLIYFQGNSAPDKSGLPSDRFSAERTGGSVSTLTIQRTQQEDSAVYLCASSLDGSWGRAFFGQGTRLTVV.

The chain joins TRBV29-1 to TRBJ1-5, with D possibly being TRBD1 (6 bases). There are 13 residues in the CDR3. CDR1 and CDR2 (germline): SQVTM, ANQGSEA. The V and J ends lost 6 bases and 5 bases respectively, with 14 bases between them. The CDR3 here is CSVAGHSDQPQHF. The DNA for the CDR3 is TGCAGCGTAGCGGGACATTCGGATCAGCCCCAGCATTTT.

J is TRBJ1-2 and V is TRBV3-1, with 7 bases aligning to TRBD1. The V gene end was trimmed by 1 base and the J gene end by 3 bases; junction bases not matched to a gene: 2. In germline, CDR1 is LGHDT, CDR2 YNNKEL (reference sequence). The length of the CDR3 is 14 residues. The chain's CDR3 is CASSQGQGHYGYTF. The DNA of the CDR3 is TGTGCCAGCAGCCAAGGACAGGGACACTATGGCTACACCTTC.

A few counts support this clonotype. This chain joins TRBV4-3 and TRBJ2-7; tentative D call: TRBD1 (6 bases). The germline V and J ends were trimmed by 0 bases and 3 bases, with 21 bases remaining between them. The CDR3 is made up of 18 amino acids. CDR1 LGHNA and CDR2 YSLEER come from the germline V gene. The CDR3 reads CASSQETPRAGAYYEQYF. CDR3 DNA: TGCGCCAGCAGCCAAGAAACCCCTCGCGCAGGGGCATACTACGAGCAGTACTTC.

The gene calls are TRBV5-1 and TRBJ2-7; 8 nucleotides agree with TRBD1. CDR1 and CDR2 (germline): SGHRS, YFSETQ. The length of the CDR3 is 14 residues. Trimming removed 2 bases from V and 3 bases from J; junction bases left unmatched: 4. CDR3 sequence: CASSLGTGLYEQYF. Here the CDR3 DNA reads TGCGCCAGCAGCTTAGGGACAGGACTCTACGAGCAGTACTTC.

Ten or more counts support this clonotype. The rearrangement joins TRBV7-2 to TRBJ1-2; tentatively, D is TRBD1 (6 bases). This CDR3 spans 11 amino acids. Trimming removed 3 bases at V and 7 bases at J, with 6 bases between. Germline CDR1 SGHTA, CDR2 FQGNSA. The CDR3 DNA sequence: TGTGCCAGCAGCTTCAGGGGTGGCTACACCTTC. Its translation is CASSFRGGYTF.

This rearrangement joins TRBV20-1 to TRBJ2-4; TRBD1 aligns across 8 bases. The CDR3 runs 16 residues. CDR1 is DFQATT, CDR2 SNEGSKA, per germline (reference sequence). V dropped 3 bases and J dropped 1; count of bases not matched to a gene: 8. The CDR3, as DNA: TGCAGTGCTAGGCCAGGGGGCAGTAAGGCCAAAAACATTCAGTACTTC. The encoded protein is CSARPGGSKAKNIQYF.

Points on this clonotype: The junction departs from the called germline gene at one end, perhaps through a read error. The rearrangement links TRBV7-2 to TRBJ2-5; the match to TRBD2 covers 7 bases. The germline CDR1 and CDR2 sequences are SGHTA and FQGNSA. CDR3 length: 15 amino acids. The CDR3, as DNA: TGTGCCAGCAGCTTACCGGGAGGTCCCCAAGAGCCCCAGTACTTC. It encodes CASSLPGGPQEPQYF. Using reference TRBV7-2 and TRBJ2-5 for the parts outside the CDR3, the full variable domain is GAGVSQSPSNKVTEKGKDVELRCDPISGHTALYWYRQSLGQGLEFLIYFQGNSAPDKSGLPSDRFSAERTGGSVSTLTIQRTQQEDSAVYLCASSLPGGPQEPQYFGPGTRLLVL.

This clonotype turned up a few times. The CDR3 region has the DNA TGTGCCAGCAGTTTAGCGTTGGGACAGACCTACACCTTC. This gives the protein CASSLALGQTYTF. This sequence joins TRBV12-3 or TRBV12-4 and TRBJ1-2, with TRBD1 identical over 7 bases. The J segment lost 10 bases and the V segment lost 0 bases, leaving 5 bases of the junction unmatched. This CDR3 is built from 13 residues.

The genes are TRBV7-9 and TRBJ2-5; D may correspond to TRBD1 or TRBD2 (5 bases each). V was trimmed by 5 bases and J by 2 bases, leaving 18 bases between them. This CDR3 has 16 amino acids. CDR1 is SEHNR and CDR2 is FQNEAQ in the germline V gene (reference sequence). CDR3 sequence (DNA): TGTGCCAGCAGCCCCGATTGGGGGATAGGACAAGAGACCCAGTACTTC. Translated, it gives CASSPDWGIGQETQYF.

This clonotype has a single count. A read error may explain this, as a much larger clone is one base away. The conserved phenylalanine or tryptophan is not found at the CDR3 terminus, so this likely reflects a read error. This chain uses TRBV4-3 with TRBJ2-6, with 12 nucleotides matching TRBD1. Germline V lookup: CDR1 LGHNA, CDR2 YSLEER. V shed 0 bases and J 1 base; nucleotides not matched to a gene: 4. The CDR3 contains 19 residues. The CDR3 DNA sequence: TGCGCCAGCAGCCAAGAACCGGGACAGGGGGCGTCTGGGGCCAACGTCCTGACTTAC. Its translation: CASSQEPGQGASGANVLTY.

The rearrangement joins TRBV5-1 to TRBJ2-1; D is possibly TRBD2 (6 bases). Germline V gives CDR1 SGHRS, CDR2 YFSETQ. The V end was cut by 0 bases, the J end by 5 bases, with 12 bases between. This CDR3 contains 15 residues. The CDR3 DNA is TGCGCCAGCAGCTTGGATCTCGGGGGAAACAATGAGCAGTTCTTC. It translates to CASSLDLGGNNEQFF.

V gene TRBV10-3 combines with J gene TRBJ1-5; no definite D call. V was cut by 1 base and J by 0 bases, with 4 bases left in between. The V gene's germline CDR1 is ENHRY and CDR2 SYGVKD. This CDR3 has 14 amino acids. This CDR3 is CAISELGSNQPQHF. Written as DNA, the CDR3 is TGTGCCATCAGTGAGTTAGGTAGCAATCAGCCCCAGCATTTT.

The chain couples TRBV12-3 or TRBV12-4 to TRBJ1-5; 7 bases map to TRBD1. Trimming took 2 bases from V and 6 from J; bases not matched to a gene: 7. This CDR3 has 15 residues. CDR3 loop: CASSLLAGGGQPQHF. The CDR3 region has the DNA TGTGCCAGCAGTTTATTGGCAGGGGGTGGTCAGCCCCAGCATTTT.

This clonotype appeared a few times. The CDR3 loop reads CSARDLGLKETQYF. The DNA of the CDR3 is TGCAGTGCTAGAGATCTGGGACTAAAAGAGACCCAGTACTTC. V and J are TRBV20-1 and TRBJ2-5; 7 bases align to TRBD2. V lost 0 bases, J lost 3 bases, and 4 bases stayed unmatched. Germline V gives CDR1 DFQATT, CDR2 SNEGSKA (reference sequence). CDR3 length equals 14 residues.

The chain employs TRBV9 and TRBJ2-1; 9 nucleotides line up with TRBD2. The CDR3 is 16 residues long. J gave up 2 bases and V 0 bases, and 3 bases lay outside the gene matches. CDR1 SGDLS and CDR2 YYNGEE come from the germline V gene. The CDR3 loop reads CASSVGSSGTYNEQFF. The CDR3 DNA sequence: TGTGCCAGCAGCGTAGGATCTAGCGGGACCTACAATGAGCAGTTCTTC.

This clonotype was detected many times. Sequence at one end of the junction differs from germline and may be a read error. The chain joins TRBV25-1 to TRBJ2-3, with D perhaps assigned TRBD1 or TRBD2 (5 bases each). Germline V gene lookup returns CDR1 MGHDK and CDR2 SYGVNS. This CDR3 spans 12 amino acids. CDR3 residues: CASSEWEKGPNF. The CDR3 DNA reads TGTGCCAGCAGTGAATGGGAGAAGGGGCCAAATTTT.

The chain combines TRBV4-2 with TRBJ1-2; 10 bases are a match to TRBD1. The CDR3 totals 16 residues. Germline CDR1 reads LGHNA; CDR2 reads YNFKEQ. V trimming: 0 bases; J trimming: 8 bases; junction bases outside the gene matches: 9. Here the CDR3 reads CASSQDLTGGELGYTF. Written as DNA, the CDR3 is TGTGCCAGCAGCCAAGATTTGACAGGGGGCGAACTCGGCTACACCTTC.

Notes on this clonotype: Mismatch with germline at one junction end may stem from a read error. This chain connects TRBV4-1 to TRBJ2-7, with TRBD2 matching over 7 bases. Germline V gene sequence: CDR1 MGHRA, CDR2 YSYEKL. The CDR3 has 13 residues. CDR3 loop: CASSQDGDYFQVF. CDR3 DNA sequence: TGCGCCAGCAGCCAAGATGGGGACTATTTTCAGGTCTTC.

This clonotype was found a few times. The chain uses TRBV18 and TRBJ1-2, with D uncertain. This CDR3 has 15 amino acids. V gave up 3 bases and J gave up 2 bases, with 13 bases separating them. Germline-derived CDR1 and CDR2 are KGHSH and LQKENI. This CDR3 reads CASSPKIDFNYGYTF. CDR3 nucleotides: TGTGCCAGCTCACCTAAAATTGACTTCAACTATGGCTACACCTTC.

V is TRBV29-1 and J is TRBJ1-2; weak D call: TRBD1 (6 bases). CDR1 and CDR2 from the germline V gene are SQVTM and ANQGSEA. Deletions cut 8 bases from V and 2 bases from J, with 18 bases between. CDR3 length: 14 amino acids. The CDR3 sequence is CSIPRHRGNYGYTF. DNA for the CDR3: TGCAGCATCCCGCGACATAGGGGGAACTATGGCTACACCTTC.

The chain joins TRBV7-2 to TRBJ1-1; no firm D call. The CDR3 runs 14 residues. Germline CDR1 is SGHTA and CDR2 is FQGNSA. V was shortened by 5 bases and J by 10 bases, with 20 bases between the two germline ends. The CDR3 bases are TGTGCCAGCAGCCCCGTCCTTATTGGCGGTGGAGCTTTCTTT. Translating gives CASSPVLIGGGAFF.

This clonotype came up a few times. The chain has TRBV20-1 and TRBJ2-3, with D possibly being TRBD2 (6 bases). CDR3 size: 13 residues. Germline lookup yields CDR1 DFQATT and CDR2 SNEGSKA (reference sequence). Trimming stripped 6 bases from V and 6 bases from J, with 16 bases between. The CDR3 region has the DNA TGCAGTGCCGGCGGGGCCCTGGCGGATACGCAGTATTTT. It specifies CSAGGALADTQYF.